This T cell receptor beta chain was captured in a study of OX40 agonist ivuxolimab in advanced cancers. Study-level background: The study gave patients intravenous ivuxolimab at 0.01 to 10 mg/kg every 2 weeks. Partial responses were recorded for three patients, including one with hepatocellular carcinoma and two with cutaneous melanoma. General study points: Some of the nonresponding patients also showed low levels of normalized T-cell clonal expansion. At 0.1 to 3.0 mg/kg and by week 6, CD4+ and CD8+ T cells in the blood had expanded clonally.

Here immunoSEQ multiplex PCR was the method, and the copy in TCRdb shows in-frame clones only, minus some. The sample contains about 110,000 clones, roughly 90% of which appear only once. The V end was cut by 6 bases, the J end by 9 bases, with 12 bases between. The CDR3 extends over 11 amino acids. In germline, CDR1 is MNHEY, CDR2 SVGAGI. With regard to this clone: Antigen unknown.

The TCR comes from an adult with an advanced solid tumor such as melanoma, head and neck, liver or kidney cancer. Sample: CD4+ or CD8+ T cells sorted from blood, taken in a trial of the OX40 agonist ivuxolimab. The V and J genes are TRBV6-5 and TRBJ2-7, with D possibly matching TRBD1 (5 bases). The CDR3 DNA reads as TGTGCCAGCAGCGGACATTCCAGGCAGTACTTC. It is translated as CASSGHSRQYF.